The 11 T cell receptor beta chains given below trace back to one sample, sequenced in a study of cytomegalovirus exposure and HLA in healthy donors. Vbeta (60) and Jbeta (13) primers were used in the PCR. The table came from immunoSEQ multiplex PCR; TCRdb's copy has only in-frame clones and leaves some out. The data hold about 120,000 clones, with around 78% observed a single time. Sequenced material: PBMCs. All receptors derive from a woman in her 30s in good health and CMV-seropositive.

The CDR3 nucleotides are TGTGCCAGCAGCCTATATGGGACAGAGAACACCGGGGAGCTGTTTTTT. Its protein product is CASSLYGTENTGELFF. The rearrangement uses TRBV11-1 and TRBJ2-2; 7 bases align to TRBD1. The V gene end was trimmed by 5 bases and the J gene end by 1 base; junction bases not matched to a gene: 7. This CDR3 is 16 amino acids long. Germline lookup yields CDR1 SGHAT and CDR2 FQDESV (reference sequence).

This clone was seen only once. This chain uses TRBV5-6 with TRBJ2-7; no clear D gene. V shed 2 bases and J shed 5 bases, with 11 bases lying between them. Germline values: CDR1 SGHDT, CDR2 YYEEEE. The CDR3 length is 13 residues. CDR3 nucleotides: TGTGCCAGCAGCTTCATTAGCCTGGACGAGCAGTACTTC. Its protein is CASSFISLDEQYF. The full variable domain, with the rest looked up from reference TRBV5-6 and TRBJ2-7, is DAGVTQSPTHLIKTRGQQVTLRCSPKSGHDTVSWYQQALGQGPQFIFQYYEEEERQRGNFPDRFSGHQFPNYSSELNVNALLLGDSALYLCASSFISLDEQYFGPGTRLTVT.

For the CDR3, the DNA is TGTGCCAGCACTTCAGGGAATTCACCCCTCCACTTT. Its protein product is CASTSGNSPLHF. The chain carries TRBV9 and TRBJ1-6; D perhaps matches TRBD1 (5 bases). Germline V CDR1 and CDR2: SGDLS, YYNGEE. The CDR3 contains 12 residues. The ends were cut back, 6 bases at V and 7 bases at J, with 8 bases in the middle. Looking up the rest from reference TRBV9 and TRBJ1-6 gives the full variable domain: DSGVTQTPKHLITATGQRVTLRCSPRSGDLSVYWYQQSLDQGLQFLIQYYNGEERAKGNILERFSAQQFPDLHSELNLSSLELGDSALYFCASTSGNSPLHFGNGTRLTVT.

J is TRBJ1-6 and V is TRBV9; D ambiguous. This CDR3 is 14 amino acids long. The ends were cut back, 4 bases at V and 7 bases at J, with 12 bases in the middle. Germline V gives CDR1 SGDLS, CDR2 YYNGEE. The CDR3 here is CASSSDPGNSPLHF. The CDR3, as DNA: TGTGCCAGCAGCTCTGACCCCGGGAATTCACCCCTCCACTTT.

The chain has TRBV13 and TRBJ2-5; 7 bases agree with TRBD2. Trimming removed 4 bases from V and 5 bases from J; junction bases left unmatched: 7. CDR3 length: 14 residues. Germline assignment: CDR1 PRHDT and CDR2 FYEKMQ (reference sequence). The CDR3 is CASSSDGGRETQYF. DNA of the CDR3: TGTGCCAGCAGCTCGGACGGGGGGAGGGAGACCCAGTACTTC.

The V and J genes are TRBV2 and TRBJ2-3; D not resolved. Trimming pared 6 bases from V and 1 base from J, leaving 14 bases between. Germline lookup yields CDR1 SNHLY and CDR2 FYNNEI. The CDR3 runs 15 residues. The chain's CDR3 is CASSALGQGTDTQYF. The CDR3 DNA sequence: TGTGCCAGCAGCGCCTTGGGTCAGGGCACAGATACGCAGTATTTT.

The DNA for the CDR3 is TGTGCCAGCAGCGCGACAGGGGGGAATGAAAAACTGTTTTTT. Translation gives CASSATGGNEKLFF. The chain joins TRBV9 to TRBJ1-4; 9 bases match TRBD1. The CDR3 loop spans 14 amino acids. Trimming at V came to 3 bases and at J to 5 bases, leaving 2 bases not matched to a gene. CDR1 SGDLS and CDR2 YYNGEE come from the germline V gene.

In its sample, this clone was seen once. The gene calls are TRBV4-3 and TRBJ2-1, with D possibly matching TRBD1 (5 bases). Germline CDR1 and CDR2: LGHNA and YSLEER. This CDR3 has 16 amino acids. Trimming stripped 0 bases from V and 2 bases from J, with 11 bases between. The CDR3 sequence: CASSQDKQGAYNEQFF. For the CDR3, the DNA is TGCGCCAGCAGCCAAGATAAGCAGGGTGCCTACAATGAGCAGTTCTTC.

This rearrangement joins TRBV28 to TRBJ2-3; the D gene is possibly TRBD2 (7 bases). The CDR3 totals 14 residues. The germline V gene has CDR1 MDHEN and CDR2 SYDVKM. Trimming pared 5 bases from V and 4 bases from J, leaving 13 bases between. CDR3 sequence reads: CASSPPGGPDTQYF. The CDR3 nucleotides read TGTGCCAGCAGTCCCCCCGGGGGGCCAGATACGCAGTATTTT.

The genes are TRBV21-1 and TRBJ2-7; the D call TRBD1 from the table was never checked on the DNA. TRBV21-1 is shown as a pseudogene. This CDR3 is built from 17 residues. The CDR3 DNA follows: TGTGCCAGACCCACAGTGGAAGCCGACGGCCCTTTACACGAGCAGTACTTC. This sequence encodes CARPTVEADGPLHEQYF.

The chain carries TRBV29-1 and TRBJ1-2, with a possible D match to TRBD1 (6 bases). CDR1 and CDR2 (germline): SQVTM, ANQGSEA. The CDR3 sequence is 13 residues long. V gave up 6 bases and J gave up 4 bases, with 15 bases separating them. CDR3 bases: TGCAGCGTATCCTCGACAGGTTCCTATGGCTACACCTTC. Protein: CSVSSTGSYGYTF. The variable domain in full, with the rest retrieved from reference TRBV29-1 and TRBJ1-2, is SAVISQKPSRDICQRGTSLTIQCQVDSQVTMMFWYRQQPGQSLTLIATANQGSEATYESGFVIDKFPISRPNLTFSTLTVSNMSPEDSSIYLCSVSSTGSYGYTFGSGTRLTVV.